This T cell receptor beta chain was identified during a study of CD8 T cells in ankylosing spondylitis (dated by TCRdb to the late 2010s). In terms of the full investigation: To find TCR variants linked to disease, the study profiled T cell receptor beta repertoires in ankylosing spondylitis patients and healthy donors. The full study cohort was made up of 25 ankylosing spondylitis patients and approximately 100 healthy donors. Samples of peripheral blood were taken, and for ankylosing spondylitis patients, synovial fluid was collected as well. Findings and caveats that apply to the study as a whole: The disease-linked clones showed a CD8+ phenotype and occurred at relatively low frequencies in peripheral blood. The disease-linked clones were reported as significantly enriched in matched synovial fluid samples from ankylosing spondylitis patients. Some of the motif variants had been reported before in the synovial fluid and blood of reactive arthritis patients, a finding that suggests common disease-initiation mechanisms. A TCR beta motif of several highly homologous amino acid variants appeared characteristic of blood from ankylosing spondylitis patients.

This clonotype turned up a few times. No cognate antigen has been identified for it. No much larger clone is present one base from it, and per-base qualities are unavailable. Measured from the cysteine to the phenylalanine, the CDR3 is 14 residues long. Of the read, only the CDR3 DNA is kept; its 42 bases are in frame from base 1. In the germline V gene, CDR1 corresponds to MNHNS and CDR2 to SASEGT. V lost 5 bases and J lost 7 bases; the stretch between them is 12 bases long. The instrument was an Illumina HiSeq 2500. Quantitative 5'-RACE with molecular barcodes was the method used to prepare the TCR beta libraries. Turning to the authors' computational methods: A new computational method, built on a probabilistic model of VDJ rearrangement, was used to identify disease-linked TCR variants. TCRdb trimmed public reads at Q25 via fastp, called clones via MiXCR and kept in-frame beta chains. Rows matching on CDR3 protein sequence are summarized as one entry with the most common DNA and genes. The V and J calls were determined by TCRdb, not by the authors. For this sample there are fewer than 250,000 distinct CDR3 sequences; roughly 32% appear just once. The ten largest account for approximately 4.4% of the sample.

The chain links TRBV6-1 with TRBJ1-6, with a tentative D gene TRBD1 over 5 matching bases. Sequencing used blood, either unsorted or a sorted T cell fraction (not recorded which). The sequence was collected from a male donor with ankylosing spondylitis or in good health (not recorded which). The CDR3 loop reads CASSRGLSNSPLHF. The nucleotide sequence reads TGTGCCAGCAGTAGGGGACTGTCAAATTCACCCCTCCACTTT.